This is a list of T cell receptor beta chains from one sample in a study of cytomegalovirus exposure and HLA in healthy donors. The table came from immunoSEQ multiplex PCR; TCRdb's copy has only in-frame clones and leaves some out. The sample includes approximately 99,000 clones, around three quarters of them seen just once. The sample comprised PBMCs. The origin of the receptors is a male donor in good health and CMV-seropositive. Both conserved end residues are part of each CDR3. The order of the fields is J gene, V gene, CDR3 protein.

j_gene: TRBJ1-1; v_gene: TRBV4-2; CDR3aa: CASSQENQGRTEAFF
j_gene: TRBJ1-4; v_gene: TRBV5-1; CDR3aa: CASSSGQGRNEKLFF
j_gene: TRBJ2-6; v_gene: TRBV11-2; CDR3aa: CASSLGLSGANVLTF
j_gene: TRBJ2-2; v_gene: TRBV7-2; CDR3aa: CASSAGPGQGAGELFF
j_gene: TRBJ1-5; v_gene: TRBV18; CDR3aa: CASSMGGSNQPQHF
j_gene: TRBJ1-2; v_gene: TRBV30; CDR3aa: CAWSVLGRGYTF
j_gene: TRBJ1-2; v_gene: TRBV7-2; CDR3aa: CASSLARWREDYGYTF
j_gene: TRBJ2-7; v_gene: TRBV7-9; CDR3aa: CASSPPRTSGGGYEQYF
j_gene: TRBJ2-7; v_gene: TRBV9; CDR3aa: CASSPLAAGGSYEQYF
j_gene: TRBJ2-1; v_gene: TRBV4-1; CDR3aa: CASSLPLPVLYNEQFF
j_gene: TRBJ2-7; v_gene: TRBV5-1; CDR3aa: CASSSDYSYEQYF
j_gene: TRBJ1-1; v_gene: TRBV7-4; CDR3aa: CASTLVSGDRNTEAFF
j_gene: TRBJ2-5; v_gene: TRBV7-9; CDR3aa: CASSLETWTGGQETQYF
j_gene: TRBJ1-1; v_gene: TRBV28; CDR3aa: CASSLLPGNTEAFF
j_gene: TRBJ1-2; v_gene: TRBV6-6; CDR3aa: CASSDQGTNYGYTF
j_gene: TRBJ2-1; v_gene: TRBV7-2; CDR3aa: CASSLGQGPYNEQFF
j_gene: TRBJ2-7; v_gene: TRBV29-1; CDR3aa: CSVRVGGPRSYEQYF
j_gene: TRBJ1-4; v_gene: TRBV19; CDR3aa: CASSLTGPGDEKLFF
j_gene: TRBJ2-7; v_gene: TRBV19; CDR3aa: CASSMRPRYEQYF
j_gene: TRBJ2-7; v_gene: TRBV6-5; CDR3aa: CASSYRQGDPYEQYF
j_gene: TRBJ2-3; v_gene: TRBV30; CDR3aa: CAWSSGVSTDTQYF
j_gene: TRBJ2-5; v_gene: TRBV30; CDR3aa: CAWSDVGETQYF
j_gene: TRBJ2-5; v_gene: TRBV30; CDR3aa: CAWLSVGETQYF
j_gene: TRBJ1-1; v_gene: TRBV9; CDR3aa: CASSLTGGLNTEAFF
j_gene: TRBJ2-3; v_gene: TRBV30; CDR3aa: CAWSPGHTSTDTQYF
j_gene: TRBJ1-1; v_gene: TRBV2; CDR3aa: CASSRRRMDTEAFF
j_gene: TRBJ1-3; v_gene: TRBV2; CDR3aa: CASTGQGGNTIYF
j_gene: TRBJ1-2; v_gene: TRBV29-1; CDR3aa: CSASPGQIAGYTF
j_gene: TRBJ1-1; v_gene: TRBV7-9; CDR3aa: CASSLDRVNTEAFF
j_gene: TRBJ1-2; v_gene: TRBV29-1; CDR3aa: CSVGQGDGYTF
j_gene: TRBJ1-2; v_gene: TRBV7-9; CDR3aa: CASSLEPGYTF
j_gene: TRBJ1-2; v_gene: TRBV19; CDR3aa: CASSPQGYYGYTF
j_gene: TRBJ2-3; v_gene: TRBV5-6; CDR3aa: CASSSLAGGQTDTQYF
j_gene: TRBJ1-1; v_gene: TRBV10-2; CDR3aa: CASKRGGNTEAFF
j_gene: TRBJ1-4; v_gene: TRBV7-6; CDR3aa: CASSFSRTGGRGEKLFF
j_gene: TRBJ1-1; v_gene: TRBV4-2; CDR3aa: CASSQEVRTANTEAFF
j_gene: TRBJ1-2; v_gene: TRBV7-2; CDR3aa: CASSLDHRPQYGYTF
j_gene: TRBJ1-2; v_gene: TRBV29-1; CDR3aa: CSVLTDLYGYTF
j_gene: TRBJ2-1; v_gene: TRBV7-6; CDR3aa: CASSVSDYNEQFF
j_gene: TRBJ2-3; v_gene: TRBV4-2; CDR3aa: CASSQGWARTDTQYF
j_gene: TRBJ1-5; v_gene: TRBV18; CDR3aa: CASSQGTGNQPQHF
j_gene: TRBJ2-1; v_gene: TRBV2; CDR3aa: CASSQVQGGEQFF
j_gene: TRBJ2-6; v_gene: TRBV5-4; CDR3aa: CASSIRTTPAGANVLTF
j_gene: TRBJ1-1; v_gene: TRBV27; CDR3aa: CASSLSNRENTEAFF
j_gene: TRBJ1-6; v_gene: TRBV5-1; CDR3aa: CARCGWNSPLHF
j_gene: TRBJ2-2; v_gene: TRBV27; CDR3aa: CASSLGWGANTGELFF
j_gene: TRBJ1-1; v_gene: TRBV29-1; CDR3aa: CRRDSPNTEAFF
j_gene: TRBJ1-1; v_gene: TRBV25-1; CDR3aa: CASSAGILAEAFF
j_gene: TRBJ1-1; v_gene: TRBV4-1; CDR3aa: CASSQDGGGVNTEAFF
j_gene: TRBJ2-1; v_gene: TRBV19; CDR3aa: CASSIDLGPRGEQFF
j_gene: TRBJ1-2; v_gene: TRBV11-2; CDR3aa: CASSLVAGWNYGYTF
j_gene: TRBJ1-5; v_gene: TRBV27; CDR3aa: CASSSQNSNQPQHF
j_gene: TRBJ2-7; v_gene: TRBV7-2; CDR3aa: CASSSREGEQYF
j_gene: TRBJ2-7; v_gene: TRBV6-6; CDR3aa: CASRRDRGQYEQYF
j_gene: TRBJ1-2; v_gene: TRBV4-1; CDR3aa: CASSQAVGGSYGYTF
j_gene: TRBJ2-7; v_gene: TRBV5-4; CDR3aa: CASSGLVSGEQYF
j_gene: TRBJ2-5; v_gene: TRBV14; CDR3aa: CASSLGRRKETQYF
j_gene: TRBJ1-2; v_gene: TRBV18; CDR3aa: CASSLGQGLLNYGYTF
j_gene: TRBJ1-6; v_gene: TRBV2; CDR3aa: CASRHPGQLNSPLHF
j_gene: TRBJ2-5; v_gene: TRBV6-5; CDR3aa: CATTDSGTGGLAQYF